This T cell receptor (beta chain) was identified in a study of regulatory T cells in long-lasting Graves disease. Notes on the study in general: Persistent disease preferred TRBV28, TRBJ1-2 and TRBJ2-5.

The J segment lost 4 bases and the V segment lost 8 bases, leaving 6 bases of the junction unmatched. CDR1 MNHNS and CDR2 SASEGT come from the germline V gene. CDR3 length equals 14 residues. This clonotype was recorded many times. Its target is unknown. Time point of the sample: newly diagnosed GD, antithyroid drugs for less than 3 months. Extracted PBMC RNA gave rise to the TCR library. With iRepertoire HTBI primers and Arm-PCR of CDR3 regions, TCR beta libraries were built. TCRdb reprocessed the multiplex PCR reads with MiXCR, giving one entry per CDR3 protein. The table has 400,000 to 500,000 distinct CDR3 sequences, around 15% seen once; the top ten hold about 15%. Separately, the same data were catalogued under a study of T cells in Graves' hyperthyroidism and ophthalmopathy. That investigation notes: Diagnoses used clinical symptoms, serum thyroxine and TRAb, thyroid ultrasound and orbital computed tomography. Most expanded thyroid clonotypes above 0.001 also appeared in blood. Ophthalmopathy, as predicted by the model, came a median about seven months after the prediction.

The sequencing used peripheral blood mononuclear cells (PBMCs), collected at new diagnosis, from a patient treated with antithyroid drugs. The sequence was obtained from a woman between 50 and 59 years old with Graves disease. The J gene is TRBJ2-1, the V gene TRBV6-1, with 9 bases fitting TRBD2. CDR3 DNA sequence: TGTGCCAGCGCCAGCGGGAGGAATTACAATGAGCAGTTCTTC. It codes for CASASGRNYNEQFF.